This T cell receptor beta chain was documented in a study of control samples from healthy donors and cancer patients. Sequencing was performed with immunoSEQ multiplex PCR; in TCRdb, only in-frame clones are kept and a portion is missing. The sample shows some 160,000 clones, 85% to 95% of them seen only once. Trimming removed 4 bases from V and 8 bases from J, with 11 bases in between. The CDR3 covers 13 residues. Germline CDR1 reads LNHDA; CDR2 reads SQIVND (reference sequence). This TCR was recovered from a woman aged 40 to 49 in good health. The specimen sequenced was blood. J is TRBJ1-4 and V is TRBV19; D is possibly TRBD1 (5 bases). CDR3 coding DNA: TGTGCCAGTAGTACGGGACGTGGGGAAAAACTGTTTTTT. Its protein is CASSTGRGEKLFF.